A single sample is the source of the 17 T cell receptor beta chains below, sequenced in a study of T cells in narcolepsy. Clones were read by immunoSEQ multiplex PCR, and TCRdb kept only the in-frame ones, dropping some. The sample shows approximately 26,000 clones, roughly 77% of them seen only once. Sequenced material: memory (CD45RA-) CD4+ T cells from blood. These TCRs come from a human donor in good health.

J is TRBJ2-4 and V is TRBV4-2; 13 positions match TRBD2. The CDR3 length is 17 residues. Trimming at V came to 4 bases and at J to 1 base, leaving 4 bases not matched to a gene. Germline-derived CDR1 and CDR2 are LGHNA and YNFKEQ. CDR3 nucleotide sequence: TGTGCCAGCAGCCCGCGACTAGCGGGAGGTGCCAAAAACATTCAGTACTTC. This codes for CASSPRLAGGAKNIQYF.

This chain joins TRBV28 and TRBJ1-2; 7 nucleotides line up with TRBD1. V lost 3 bases and J lost 8; bases outside the gene matches: 6. From germline, CDR1 is MDHEN and CDR2 SYDVKM. This CDR3 is 13 amino acids long. CDR3 amino acids: CASSLGQSSGYTF. The CDR3 nucleotides read TGTGCCAGCAGTTTGGGACAGAGCTCAGGCTACACCTTC.

This clone is deemed medium-sized (0.01 to 0.1%). V is TRBV5-4 and J is TRBJ2-7; D call uncertain. V lost 0 bases, J lost 2 bases, and 9 bases lay in between. The CDR3 loop spans 14 amino acids. Germline V gene data show CDR1 as SGHNT and CDR2 as YYREEE (reference sequence). The CDR3 loop is CASSLGPPPYEQYF. The CDR3 DNA reads TGTGCCAGCAGCTTGGGTCCTCCTCCCTACGAGCAGTACTTC. The full variable domain, with the rest looked up from reference TRBV5-4 and TRBJ2-7, is ETGVTQSPTHLIKTRGQQVTLRCSSQSGHNTVSWYQQALGQGPQFIFQYYREEENGRGNFPPRFSGLQFPNYSSELNVNALELDDSALYLCASSLGPPPYEQYFGPGTRLTVT.

This chain connects TRBV4-3 to TRBJ2-3, with D possibly matching TRBD2 (6 bases). The CDR3 covers 15 residues. The germline V gene encodes CDR1 LGHNA and CDR2 YSLEER. The V gene lost 3 bases and the J gene lost 10 bases, with 20 bases spanning the gap. The CDR3 is CASSQTGGKRDPQYF. CDR3 nucleotide sequence: TGCGCCAGCAGCCAGACCGGGGGAAAGAGGGATCCGCAGTATTTT.

The rearrangement joins TRBV27 to TRBJ2-5; perhaps TRBD2 as D (6 bases). The V gene's germline CDR1 is MNHEY and CDR2 SMNVEV (reference sequence). The CDR3 runs 17 residues. The V end lost 0 bases, the J end lost 10 bases, and 24 bases lay between the germline ends. For the CDR3, the DNA is TGTGCCAGCAGTTTATCCCACCGGGACTCACGATTCGGGAACCAGTACTTC. Translation gives CASSLSHRDSRFGNQYF.

The sample holds a few counts of this clone. The J gene is TRBJ2-1, the V gene TRBV2; possibly TRBD1 for D (6 bases). The length of the CDR3 is 13 residues. The germline V gene encodes CDR1 SNHLY and CDR2 FYNNEI. The V end was cut by 7 bases, the J end by 5 bases, with 12 bases between. The CDR3 reads CASKQGENNEQFF. CDR3 sequence (DNA): TGTGCCAGCAAACAGGGAGAGAACAATGAGCAGTTCTTC.

The chain combines TRBV6-1 with TRBJ1-1; maybe TRBD1 (5 bases). The CDR3 sequence is 14 residues long. Trimming pared 2 bases from V and 5 bases from J, leaving 12 bases between. The V gene's germline CDR1 is MNHNS and CDR2 SASEGT. CDR3 residues: CASSERGRRTEAFF. The CDR3 region has the DNA TGTGCCAGCAGTGAAAGGGGCCGGAGGACTGAAGCTTTCTTT.

This chain connects TRBV10-3 to TRBJ2-5; 9 bases match TRBD2. CDR1 is ENHRY, CDR2 SYGVKD, per germline. V shed 5 bases and J 6 bases; nucleotides not matched to a gene: 10. The length of the CDR3 is 15 residues. CDR3 region: CAISPGTSHLKTQYF. In DNA form, the CDR3 reads TGTGCCATCAGTCCTGGGACTAGCCACTTGAAGACCCAGTACTTC.

This clone was observed a single time. The chain joins TRBV5-1 to TRBJ1-3; no clear D. Germline V gene data show CDR1 as SGHRS and CDR2 as YFSETQ. V lost 0 bases and J lost 2, with 9 bases in between. The CDR3 is 15 residues long. The CDR3 sequence: CASSLAPYAGNTIYF. The CDR3 DNA reads TGCGCCAGCAGCTTGGCCCCATACGCTGGAAACACCATATATTTT.

The chain has TRBV30 and TRBJ2-7; D may be TRBD1 or TRBD2 (5 bases each). Germline assignment: CDR1 GTSNPN and CDR2 SVGIG (reference sequence). Trimming shortened V by 4 bases and J by 3 bases, and 13 bases separated the two germline ends. CDR3 length: 13 residues. The CDR3 loop is CAWTPEGSYEQYF. The CDR3 nucleotides are TGTGCCTGGACCCCTGAGGGGAGCTACGAGCAGTACTTC.

J is TRBJ1-2 and V is TRBV7-2; the D gene is possibly TRBD1 (6 bases). The V end lost 8 bases, the J end lost 0 bases, and 13 bases lay between the germline ends. Germline assignment: CDR1 SGHTA and CDR2 FQGNSA. The length of the CDR3 is 14 residues. CDR3 loop: CASAPGGTNYGYTF. The CDR3 bases are TGTGCCAGCGCTCCGGGGGGCACTAACTATGGCTACACCTTC.

The sample holds a few counts of this clone. This chain joins TRBV4-1 and TRBJ2-2; 7 nucleotides align to TRBD2. This CDR3 region has 16 residues. Per the germline V gene, CDR1 is MGHRA and CDR2 is YSYEKL. The V segment lost 1 base and the J segment 2 bases; nucleotides outside the gene matches: 4. The CDR3 coding sequence is TGCGCCAGCAGCCAAGCGAGCGGGGCCAACACCGGGGAGCTGTTTTTT. Translation: CASSQASGANTGELFF.

In nucleotides, the CDR3 is TGTGCCAGCGGCGGGACCGAATACGAGCAGTACTTC. This translates into CASGGTEYEQYF. J is TRBJ2-5 and V is TRBV19, with D perhaps matching TRBD2 (6 bases). The end of the DNA fits TRBJ2-7 better, so the J call may be wrong. Germline CDR1 LNHDA, CDR2 SQIVND (reference sequence). The length of the CDR3 is 12 residues.

The rearrangement links TRBV2 to TRBJ1-2; D is possibly TRBD1 (6 bases). V lost 3 bases and J lost 7, with 12 bases in between. Germline-derived CDR1 and CDR2 are SNHLY and FYNNEI. This CDR3 spans 13 amino acids. CDR3 in amino acids: CASSEALRGGYTF. CDR3 nucleotide sequence: TGTGCCAGCAGTGAGGCTCTCAGGGGTGGCTACACCTTC.

This rearrangement joins TRBV7-9 to TRBJ1-4; 8 nucleotides line up with TRBD1. Germline loops: CDR1 SEHNR, CDR2 FQNEAQ (reference sequence). The CDR3 runs to 16 residues. Trimming cost V 5 bases and J 5 bases; bases outside gene matches: 10. CDR3: CASSLSSTGVNEKLFF. The DNA of the CDR3 is TGTGCCAGCAGCCTCTCCTCGACAGGGGTGAATGAAAAACTGTTTTTT. Full variable domain (rest looked up from reference TRBV7-9 and TRBJ1-4): DTGVSQNPRHKITKRGQNVTFRCDPISEHNRLYWYRQTLGQGPEFLTYFQNEAQLEKSRLLSDRFSAERPKGSFSTLEIQRTEQGDSAMYLCASSLSSTGVNEKLFFGSGTQLSVL.

The rearrangement uses TRBV10-1 and TRBJ1-6; D is possibly TRBD1 (5 bases). Trimming cost V 4 bases and J 8 bases, with 9 bases left between them. This CDR3 has 13 residues. Germline V gene lookup returns CDR1 WNHNN and CDR2 SYGVQD (reference sequence). CDR3 protein: CASSATTDSPLHF. CDR3 DNA sequence: TGCGCCAGCAGTGCGACGACAGATTCACCCCTCCACTTT.

The chain uses TRBV11-2 and TRBJ1-6, with D possibly being TRBD1 (5 bases). V gave up 6 bases and J gave up 14 bases, with 14 bases separating them. The CDR3 covers 12 residues. Germline assignment: CDR1 SGHAT and CDR2 FQNNGV. The CDR3 sequence is CASSQSGGALHF. Here the CDR3 DNA reads TGTGCCAGCAGTCAAAGTGGGGGGGCCCTCCACTTT.